This T cell receptor (beta chain) was found in a study of PD-1 blockade in classical Hodgkin lymphoma (dated by TCRdb to the early 2020s). About the investigation overall: Nivolumab dosing was 3 mg/kg intravenously every 2 weeks, continuing until either disease progression or unacceptable toxicity. To define a peripheral blood immune signature of response to PD-1 blockade in classical Hodgkin lymphoma, the study combined TCR beta sequencing with CyTOF. Study-level results and caveats: Patients starting nivolumab less than 1 year after ASCT had lower diversity and were excluded from later analyses to avoid confounding by immune reconstitution. The study was restricted to a single clinical trial cohort, and the causes of repertoire differences, possibly disease activity or prior therapy, were left undefined. By C4D1, a significant rise was seen in CD4+ TCR diversity but not in CD8+ TCR diversity (p=0.0027 vs p=0.16), and the rise was most apparent among complete responders (p=0.02). Trial patients achieving complete response had baseline diversity similar to newly diagnosed patients, whereas partial responders and progressors had significantly lower diversity. Baseline TCR diversity was reported to be lower in newly diagnosed patients than in healthy donors, and even lower in relapsed/refractory patients.

Genomic DNA was extracted with the Qiagen DNeasy kit from unsorted PBMCs and from negatively selected CD4+ and CD8+ fractions. TCR beta CDR3 regions were subjected to amplification by immunoSEQ multiplex PCR with primers that anneal to V and J segments. Amplification bias was minimized using a synthetic immune receptor repertoire, and residual bias was removed computationally after sequencing. The authors' pipeline ran thus. Custom Python scripts were used to quantify repertoire diversity as the Shannon entropy index. Unsorted, CD4+ and CD8+ repertoires were examined separately, except in combined analyses, for which CD4+ and CD8+ sequences were merged in silico. Clonal expansion was defined as a frequency increase of at least 2-fold after treatment compared with C1D1, and clones undetected at baseline were assigned a pseudocount of 0.5. Clones with 0 or 1 copy at C1D1 were classified as singleton clones, and clones with 2 or more copies were classified as non-singleton clones. By matching protein sequences in sorted samples from the same patient, clones expanded in unsorted samples were annotated as CD4+, CD8+ or unknown. Wilcoxon tests were applied to paired samples to test diversity changes from C1D1 to C4D1. The clones in this table, taken by TCRdb from immuneACCESS, are in-frame only. Not every clone is retained; where verified, under half of the shortfall comes from an unresolved V gene, and the cause of the rest is unknown. The V and J calls and clone size come from that table; D and trimming were worked out from the DNA. The sample data list 11,000 to 15,000 clones, and about 81% of these were observed just once. About 4.2% of the sample comes from the top ten.

V ends up 5 bases short and J 6 bases short, with an unmatched junction base count of 11. From the cysteine up to the phenylalanine, the CDR3 has a length of 15 residues. Here the CDR3 DNA is all that survives: 45 bases in frame from base 1. From the germline V gene (reference sequence), CDR1 is MNHEY and CDR2 is SMNVEV. This specimen's time point label, per the study, means: cycle 1 day 1 (C1D1), immediately before nivolumab initiation. All trial patients had relapsed after autologous stem cell transplantation, with cohorts A, B and C differing in prior brentuximab vedotin exposure. The trial cohort comprised some 60 patients with relapsed/refractory classical Hodgkin lymphoma whose best overall responses were complete response, partial response or progressive disease. In the multi-cohort phase II CheckMate 205 trial, trial patients received single-agent nivolumab. An independent review committee assessed best overall response using the 2007 International Working Group response criteria. Trial PBMCs were obtained immediately prior to nivolumab initiation (C1D1) and on therapy at cycle 2 day 1 and cycle 4 day 1. Peripheral blood was collected in 8 mL Vacutainer Cell Preparation Tubes, from which PBMCs were isolated by centrifugation and then cryopreserved.

Regarding this clone: The antigen it recognizes is unknown. No base quality values were provided; no much bigger clone lies one nucleotide off.

The V and J segments used are TRBV27 and TRBJ2-7; 9 middle bases align to TRBD2. Sequenced material: peripheral blood mononuclear cells (PBMCs), taken at baseline. The sequence came from a human donor with classical Hodgkin lymphoma. The CDR3 region has the sequence CASSPLAGETGEQYF. The nucleotides are TGTGCCAGCAGTCCCTTAGCGGGAGAAACGGGCGAGCAGTACTTC.